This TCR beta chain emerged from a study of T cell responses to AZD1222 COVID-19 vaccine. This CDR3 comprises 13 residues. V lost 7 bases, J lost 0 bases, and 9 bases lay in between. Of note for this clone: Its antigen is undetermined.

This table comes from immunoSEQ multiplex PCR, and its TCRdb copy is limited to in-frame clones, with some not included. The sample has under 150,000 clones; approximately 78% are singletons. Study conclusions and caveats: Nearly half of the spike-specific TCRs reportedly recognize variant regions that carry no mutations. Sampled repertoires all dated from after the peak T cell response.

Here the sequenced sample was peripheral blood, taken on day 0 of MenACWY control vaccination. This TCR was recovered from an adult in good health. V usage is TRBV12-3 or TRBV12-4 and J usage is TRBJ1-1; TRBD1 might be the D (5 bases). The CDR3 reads CASTGQMNTEAFF. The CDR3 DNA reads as TGTGCCAGCACTGGACAAATGAACACTGAAGCTTTCTTT.